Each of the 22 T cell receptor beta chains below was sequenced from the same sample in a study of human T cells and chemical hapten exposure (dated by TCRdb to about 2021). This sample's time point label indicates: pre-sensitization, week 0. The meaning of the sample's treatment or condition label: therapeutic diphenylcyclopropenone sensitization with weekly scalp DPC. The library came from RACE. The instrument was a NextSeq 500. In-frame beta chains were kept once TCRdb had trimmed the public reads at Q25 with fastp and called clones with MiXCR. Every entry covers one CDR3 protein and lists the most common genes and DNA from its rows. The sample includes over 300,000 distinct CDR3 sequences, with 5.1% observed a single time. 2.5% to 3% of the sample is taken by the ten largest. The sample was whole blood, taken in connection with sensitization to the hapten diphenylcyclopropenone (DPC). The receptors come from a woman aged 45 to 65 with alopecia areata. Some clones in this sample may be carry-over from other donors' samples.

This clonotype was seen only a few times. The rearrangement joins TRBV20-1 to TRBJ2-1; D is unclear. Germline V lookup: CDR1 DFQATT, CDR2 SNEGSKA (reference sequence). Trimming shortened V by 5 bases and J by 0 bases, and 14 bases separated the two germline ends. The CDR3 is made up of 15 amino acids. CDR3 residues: CSARIPTSSYNEQFF. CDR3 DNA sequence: TGCAGTGCTCGCATCCCCACGAGCTCCTACAATGAGCAGTTCTTC.

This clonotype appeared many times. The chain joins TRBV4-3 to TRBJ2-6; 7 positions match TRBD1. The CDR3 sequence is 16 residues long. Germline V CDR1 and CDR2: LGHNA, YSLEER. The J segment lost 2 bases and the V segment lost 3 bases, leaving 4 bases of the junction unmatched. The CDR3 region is CASSQIGTAGANVLTF. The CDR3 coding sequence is TGCGCCAGCAGCCAGATCGGGACAGCTGGGGCCAACGTCCTGACTTTC.

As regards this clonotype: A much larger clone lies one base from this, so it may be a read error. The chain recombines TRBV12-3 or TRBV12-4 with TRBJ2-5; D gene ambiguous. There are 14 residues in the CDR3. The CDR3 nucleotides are TGTGCCAGCAGTTTTGGCAGTAGCCAAGAGACCAAGTACTTC. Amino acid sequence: CASSFGSSQETKYF.

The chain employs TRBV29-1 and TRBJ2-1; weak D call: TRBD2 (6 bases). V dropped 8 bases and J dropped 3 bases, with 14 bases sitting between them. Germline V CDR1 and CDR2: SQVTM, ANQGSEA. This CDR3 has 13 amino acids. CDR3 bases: TGCAGCCTGTCGCAAGCGGGCTACAATGAGCAGTTCTTC. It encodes CSLSQAGYNEQFF.

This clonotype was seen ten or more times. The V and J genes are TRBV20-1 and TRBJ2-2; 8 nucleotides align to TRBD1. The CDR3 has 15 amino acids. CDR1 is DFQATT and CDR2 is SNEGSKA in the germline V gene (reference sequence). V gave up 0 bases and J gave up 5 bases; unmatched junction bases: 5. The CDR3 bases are TGCAGTGCTAGAGACACGACAGGGGCAACCGGGGAGCTGTTTTTT. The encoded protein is CSARDTTGATGELFF.

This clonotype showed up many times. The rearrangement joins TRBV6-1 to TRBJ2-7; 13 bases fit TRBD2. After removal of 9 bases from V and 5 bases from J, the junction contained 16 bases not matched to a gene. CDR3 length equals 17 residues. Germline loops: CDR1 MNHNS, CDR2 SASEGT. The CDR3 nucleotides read TGTGCCAGTAGTCCCTATCGGACTAGCGGGGGCCCCAACGAGCAGTACTTC. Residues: CASSPYRTSGGPNEQYF.

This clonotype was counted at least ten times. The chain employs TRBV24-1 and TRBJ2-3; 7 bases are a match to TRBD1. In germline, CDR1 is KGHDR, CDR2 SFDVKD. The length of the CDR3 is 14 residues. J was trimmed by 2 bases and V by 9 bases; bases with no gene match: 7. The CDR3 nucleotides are TGTGCCACCTCAGACAGGGCGGACACAGATACGCAGTATTTT. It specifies CATSDRADTDTQYF.

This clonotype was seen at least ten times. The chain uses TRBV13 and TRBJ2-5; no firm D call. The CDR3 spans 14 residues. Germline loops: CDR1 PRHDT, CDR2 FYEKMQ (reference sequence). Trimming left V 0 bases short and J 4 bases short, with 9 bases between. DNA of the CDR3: TGTGCCAGCAGCTTAGGACTGGACGGAGAGACCCAGTACTTC. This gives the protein CASSLGLDGETQYF.

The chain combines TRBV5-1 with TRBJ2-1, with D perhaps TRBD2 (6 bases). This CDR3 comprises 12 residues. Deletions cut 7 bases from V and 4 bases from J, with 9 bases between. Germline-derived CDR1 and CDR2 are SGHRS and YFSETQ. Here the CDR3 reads CASLSGYNEQFF. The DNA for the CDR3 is TGCGCCAGCCTTAGCGGTTACAATGAGCAGTTCTTC.

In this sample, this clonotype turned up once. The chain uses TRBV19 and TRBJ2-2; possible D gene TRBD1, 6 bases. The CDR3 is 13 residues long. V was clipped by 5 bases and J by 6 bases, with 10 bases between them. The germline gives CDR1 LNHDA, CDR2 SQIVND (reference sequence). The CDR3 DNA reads TGTGCCAGTAGTCCTCGACAGGCCGGGGAGCTGTTTTTT. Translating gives CASSPRQAGELFF.

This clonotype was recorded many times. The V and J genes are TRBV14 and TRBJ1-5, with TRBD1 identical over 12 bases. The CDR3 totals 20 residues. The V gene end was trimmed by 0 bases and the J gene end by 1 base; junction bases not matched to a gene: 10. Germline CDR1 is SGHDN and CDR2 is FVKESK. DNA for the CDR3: TGTGCCAGCAGCCAAGAGGGGACAGGGGGCTTCAAGAGGAGCAATCAGCCCCAGCATTTT. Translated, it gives CASSQEGTGGFKRSNQPQHF.

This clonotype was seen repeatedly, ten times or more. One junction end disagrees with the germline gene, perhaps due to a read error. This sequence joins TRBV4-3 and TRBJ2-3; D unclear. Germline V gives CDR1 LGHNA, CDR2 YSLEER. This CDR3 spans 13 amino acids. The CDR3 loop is CASSQKATNTQYF. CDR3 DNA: TGCGCCAGCAGCCAAAAGGCCACAAATACGCAGTATTTT.

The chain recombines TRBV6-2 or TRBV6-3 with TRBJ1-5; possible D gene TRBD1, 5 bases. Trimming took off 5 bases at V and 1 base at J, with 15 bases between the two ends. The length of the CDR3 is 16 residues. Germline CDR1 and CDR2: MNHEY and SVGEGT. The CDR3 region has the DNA TGTGCCAGCAGTGGACCTACAGGTTGGAGCAATCAGCCCCAGCATTTT. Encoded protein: CASSGPTGWSNQPQHF.

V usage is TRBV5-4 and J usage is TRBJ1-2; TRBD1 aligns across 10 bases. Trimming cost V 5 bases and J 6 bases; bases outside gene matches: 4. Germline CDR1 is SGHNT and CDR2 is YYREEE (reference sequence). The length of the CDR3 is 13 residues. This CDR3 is CASRTGGRDGYTF. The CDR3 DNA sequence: TGTGCCAGCAGGACAGGGGGCAGGGATGGCTACACCTTC.

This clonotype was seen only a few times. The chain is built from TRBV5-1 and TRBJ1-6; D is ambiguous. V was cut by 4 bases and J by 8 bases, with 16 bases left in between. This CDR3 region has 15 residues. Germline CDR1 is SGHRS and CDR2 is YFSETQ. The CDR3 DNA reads TGCGCCAGCAGCCAAGGCCCTGGCGGGGATTCACCCCTCCACTTT. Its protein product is CASSQGPGGDSPLHF.

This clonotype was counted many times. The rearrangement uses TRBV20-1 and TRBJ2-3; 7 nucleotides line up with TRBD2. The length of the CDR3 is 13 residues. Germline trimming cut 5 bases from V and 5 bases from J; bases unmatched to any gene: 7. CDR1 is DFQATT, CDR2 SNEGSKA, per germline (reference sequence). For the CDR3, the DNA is TGCAGTGCTCGCCGGGTAGCGGGAGATACGCAGTATTTT. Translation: CSARRVAGDTQYF.

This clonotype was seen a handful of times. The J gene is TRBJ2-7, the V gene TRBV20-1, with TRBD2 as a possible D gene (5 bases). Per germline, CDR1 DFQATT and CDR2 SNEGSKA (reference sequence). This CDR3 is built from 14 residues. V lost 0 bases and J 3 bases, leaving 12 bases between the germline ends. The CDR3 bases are TGCAGTGCTAGAGATAGGAGGACGAACTACGAGCAGTACTTC. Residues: CSARDRRTNYEQYF.

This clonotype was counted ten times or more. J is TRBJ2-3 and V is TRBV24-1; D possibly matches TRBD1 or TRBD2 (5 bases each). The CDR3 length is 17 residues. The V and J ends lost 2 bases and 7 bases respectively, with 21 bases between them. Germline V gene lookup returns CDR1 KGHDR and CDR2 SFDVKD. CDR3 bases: TGTGCCACCAGTGATTCCCAACCGGGACCCATGGGGAATACGCAGTATTTT. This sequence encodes CATSDSQPGPMGNTQYF.

CDR3 in DNA: TGTGCCAGCAGCCGGGCCCTAGCGGGGGATCAAGAGACCCAGTACTTC. Residues: CASSRALAGDQETQYF. The rearrangement links TRBV6-6 to TRBJ2-5, with 10 bases identical to TRBD2. V was pared by 6 bases and J by 2 bases, with 9 bases of the junction left unmatched. The germline V gene has CDR1 MNHNY and CDR2 SVGAGI (reference sequence). CDR3 size: 16 residues.

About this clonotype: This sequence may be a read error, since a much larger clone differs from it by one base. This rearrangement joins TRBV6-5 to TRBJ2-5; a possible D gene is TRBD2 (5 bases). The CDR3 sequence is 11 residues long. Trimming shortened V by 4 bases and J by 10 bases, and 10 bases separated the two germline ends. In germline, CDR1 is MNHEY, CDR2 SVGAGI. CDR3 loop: CASSCSRVQYF. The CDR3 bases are TGTGCCAGCAGTTGTTCGCGGGTCCAGTACTTC.

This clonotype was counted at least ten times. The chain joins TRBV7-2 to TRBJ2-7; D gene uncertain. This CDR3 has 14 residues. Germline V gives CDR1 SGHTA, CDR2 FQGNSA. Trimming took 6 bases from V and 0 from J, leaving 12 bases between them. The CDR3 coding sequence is TGTGCCAGCAGGTCCGCCGAGAGCTCCTACGAGCAGTACTTC. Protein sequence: CASRSAESSYEQYF.

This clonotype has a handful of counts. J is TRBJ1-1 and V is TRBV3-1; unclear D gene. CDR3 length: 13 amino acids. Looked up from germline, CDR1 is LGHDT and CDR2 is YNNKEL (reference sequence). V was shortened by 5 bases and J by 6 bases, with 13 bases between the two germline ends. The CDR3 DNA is TGTGCCAGCAGCTTAAAGTTTGGGGCTGAAGCTTTCTTT. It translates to CASSLKFGAEAFF.